This is a list of T cell receptor beta chains from one sample in a study of cytomegalovirus exposure and HLA in healthy donors. Assay: immunoSEQ multiplex PCR; the TCRdb copy retains only in-frame clones and omits some. The data show some 180,000 clones, more than 75% seen once. Sequencing used PBMCs. These receptors were collected from a woman aged 25 to 39 in good health and CMV-seropositive. CDR3s leave out the opening cysteine and the closing phenylalanine or tryptophan. The order of the fields is J gene, V gene, CDR3 protein.

j_call: TRBJ2-2
v_call: TRBV7-7
cdr3_aa: ASSLAEPGTGELF

j_call: TRBJ1-6
v_call: TRBV6-5
cdr3_aa: ASRLDRGRSPLH

j_call: TRBJ2-7
v_call: TRBV7-2
cdr3_aa: ASSLVGAQGRGFNEQY

j_call: TRBJ2-1
v_call: TRBV5-1
cdr3_aa: ASRRLAGGPYEQF

j_call: TRBJ2-6
v_call: TRBV9
cdr3_aa: ASSAPRQGAPSGANVLT

j_call: TRBJ2-1
v_call: TRBV7-2
cdr3_aa: ASSFISANNEQF

j_call: TRBJ1-4
v_call: TRBV7-9
cdr3_aa: ASSLRVVGVPNEKLF

j_call: TRBJ2-7
v_call: TRBV11-3
cdr3_aa: ASSPDGGKREQY

j_call: TRBJ2-7
v_call: TRBV9
cdr3_aa: ASSEASGSYEQY

j_call: TRBJ2-5
v_call: TRBV28
cdr3_aa: ASSSGQGDETQY

j_call: TRBJ2-1
v_call: TRBV5-4
cdr3_aa: ASSLGVGGFYNEQF

j_call: TRBJ2-4
v_call: TRBV10-2
cdr3_aa: ASSENGQGNIQY

j_call: TRBJ2-5
v_call: TRBV28
cdr3_aa: ASSSPDRQETQY

j_call: TRBJ1-4
v_call: TRBV27
cdr3_aa: ASSLYPPGEKLF

j_call: TRBJ1-5
v_call: TRBV27
cdr3_aa: ASRGGGGWNQPQH

j_call: TRBJ2-1
v_call: TRBV4-1
cdr3_aa: ASSQGAGGYYNEQF

j_call: TRBJ2-2
v_call: TRBV19
cdr3_aa: ASSDRDRGANTGELF

j_call: TRBJ1-5
v_call: TRBV6-1
cdr3_aa: ALHTGYSNQPQH

j_call: TRBJ2-3
v_call: TRBV7-3
cdr3_aa: ASSLTRGPTDTQY

j_call: TRBJ1-4
v_call: TRBV2
cdr3_aa: ASRKQGSNEKLF

j_call: TRBJ1-6
v_call: TRBV6-6
cdr3_aa: ASSPAGGESPLH

j_call: TRBJ1-6
v_call: TRBV7-8
cdr3_aa: ASSLRRGVGRSFSPLH

j_call: TRBJ1-1
v_call: TRBV7-9
cdr3_aa: ASSSHGNTEAF

j_call: TRBJ2-3
v_call: TRBV6-6
cdr3_aa: ASSYSLTDTQY

j_call: TRBJ1-2
v_call: TRBV9
cdr3_aa: ASSVRTGYYGYT

j_call: TRBJ2-7
v_call: TRBV12-2
cdr3_aa: ASRVGLADPYEQY

j_call: TRBJ2-5
v_call: TRBV5-1
cdr3_aa: ASSLGGLNQETQY

j_call: NA
v_call: TRBV5-4
cdr3_aa: ASSLKRGGYEQY

j_call: TRBJ1-1
v_call: TRBV2
cdr3_aa: ATLKEGQQNTEAF

j_call: TRBJ2-2
v_call: TRBV7-7
cdr3_aa: ASSARGANTGELF

j_call: NA
v_call: TRBV5-3
cdr3_aa: ARSVTSGGLISYEQY

j_call: NA
v_call: TRBV9
cdr3_aa: ASSPTSGATYEQY

j_call: TRBJ2-1
v_call: TRBV7-8
cdr3_aa: ASSPGWLSSYNEQF

j_call: TRBJ1-4
v_call: TRBV5-1
cdr3_aa: ASRAARGLVFANEKLF

j_call: TRBJ1-5
v_call: TRBV4-2
cdr3_aa: ASSQTGGADFNQPQH

j_call: TRBJ1-2
v_call: TRBV30
cdr3_aa: ASQDRGTGYT

j_call: TRBJ1-1
v_call: TRBV4-1
cdr3_aa: ASSLAETGALNTEAF

j_call: TRBJ2-7
v_call: TRBV25-1
cdr3_aa: ASSLGTGGINEQY

j_call: TRBJ2-5
v_call: TRBV27
cdr3_aa: ASIPTGTAEETQY

j_call: TRBJ2-3
v_call: TRBV7-9
cdr3_aa: ASSLAWRGRTDTQY

j_call: TRBJ2-5
v_call: TRBV5-1
cdr3_aa: ASSLVSNRETQY

j_call: TRBJ2-5
v_call: TRBV6-5
cdr3_aa: ASSYDPGNQETQY

j_call: TRBJ2-5
v_call: TRBV28
cdr3_aa: ASSDGGWGETQY

j_call: TRBJ2-3
v_call: TRBV27
cdr3_aa: ASSPRGWADTQY

j_call: TRBJ2-6
v_call: TRBV27
cdr3_aa: ASSFWTYSGANVLT

j_call: TRBJ2-7
v_call: TRBV28
cdr3_aa: ASSGGLLYEQY

j_call: TRBJ2-3
v_call: TRBV10-3
cdr3_aa: AISVYLDSDTQY